This TCR beta chain was identified during a study of blood T cell repertoires in COVID-19. Study summary: COVID-19 samples, acute and convalescent, were from the United States, Italy and Spain.

Looked up from germline, CDR1 is ENHRY and CDR2 is SYGVKD. The V gene end was trimmed by 4 bases and the J gene end by 1 base; junction bases not matched to a gene: 1. This CDR3 is 14 amino acids long. Original methodology: Reference gene primer amplification in the assay estimated nucleated cell counts. TCRdb's table, derived via immunoSEQ multiplex PCR, lists solely in-frame clones and lacks some. D and trimming come from the DNA, and the V and J calls and clone size come from that table. The sample yields some 150,000 clones, 70% to 90% seen once. This chain uses TRBV10-3 with TRBJ1-1, with 9 bases fitting TRBD1. Sequenced: peripheral blood. The clonotype comes from a man aged 50-59 years with acute or convalescent COVID-19. The CDR3: CAISGQGENTEAFF. CDR3 sequence (DNA): TGTGCCATCAGTGGACAGGGGGAGAACACTGAAGCTTTCTTT.